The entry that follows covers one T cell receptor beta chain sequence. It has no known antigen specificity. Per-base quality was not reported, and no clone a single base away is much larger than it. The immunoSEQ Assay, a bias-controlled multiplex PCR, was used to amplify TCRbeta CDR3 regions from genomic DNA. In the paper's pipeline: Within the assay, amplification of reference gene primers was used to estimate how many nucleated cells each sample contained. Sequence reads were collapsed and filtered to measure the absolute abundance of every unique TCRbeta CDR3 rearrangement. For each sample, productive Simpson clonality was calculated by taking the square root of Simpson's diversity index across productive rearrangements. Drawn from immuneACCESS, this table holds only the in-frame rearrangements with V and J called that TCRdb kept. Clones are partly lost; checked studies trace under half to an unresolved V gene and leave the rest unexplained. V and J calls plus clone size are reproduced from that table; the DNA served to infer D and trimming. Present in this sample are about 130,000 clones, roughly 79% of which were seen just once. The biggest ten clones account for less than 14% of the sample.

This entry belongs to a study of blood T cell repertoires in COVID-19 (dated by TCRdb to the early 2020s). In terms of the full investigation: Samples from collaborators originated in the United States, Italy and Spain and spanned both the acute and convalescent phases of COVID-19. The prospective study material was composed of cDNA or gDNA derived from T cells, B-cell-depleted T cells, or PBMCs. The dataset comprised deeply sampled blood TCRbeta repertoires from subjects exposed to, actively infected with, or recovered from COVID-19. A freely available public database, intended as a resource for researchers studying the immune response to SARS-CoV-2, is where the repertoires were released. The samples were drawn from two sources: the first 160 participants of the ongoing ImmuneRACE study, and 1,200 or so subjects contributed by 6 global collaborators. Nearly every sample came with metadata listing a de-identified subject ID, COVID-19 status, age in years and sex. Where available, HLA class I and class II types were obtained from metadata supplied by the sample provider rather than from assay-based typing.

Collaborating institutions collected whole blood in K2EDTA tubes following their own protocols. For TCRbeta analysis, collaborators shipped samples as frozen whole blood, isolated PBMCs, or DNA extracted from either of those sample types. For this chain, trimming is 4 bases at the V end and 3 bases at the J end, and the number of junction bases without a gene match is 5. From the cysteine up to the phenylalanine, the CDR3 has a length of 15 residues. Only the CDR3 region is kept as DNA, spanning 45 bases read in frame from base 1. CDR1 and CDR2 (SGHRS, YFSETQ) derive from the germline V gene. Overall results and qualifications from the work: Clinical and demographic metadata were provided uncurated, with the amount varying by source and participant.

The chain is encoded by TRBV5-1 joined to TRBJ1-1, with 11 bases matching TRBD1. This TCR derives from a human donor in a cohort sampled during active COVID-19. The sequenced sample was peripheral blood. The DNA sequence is TGCGCCAGCAGCGCCCTGGGACAGGGGGACACTGAAGCTTTCTTT. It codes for CASSALGQGDTEAFF.